A selection of T cell receptor beta chains follows, all from one sample in a study of blood T cell repertoires in COVID-19. Some clones are missing from TCRdb's copy, which holds only in-frame ones; the method was immunoSEQ multiplex PCR. The sample lists around 250,000 clones; roughly 85% were seen once. Sample: PBMCs or T cells enriched from blood (not recorded which). Receptors were obtained from a woman in her forties or fifties with acute COVID-19. CDR3s include the opening cysteine and the closing phenylalanine or tryptophan. A D gene is named only where the DNA matches it firmly. Size is stated for part of the rows, as once, few or many counts, or as a class when the clone is expanded.

TRBV18	-	-	TRBJ1-1	TGTGCCAGCTCACCTATACAAAACACTGAAGCTTTCTTT	CASSPIQNTEAFF
TRBV7-3	once	-	TRBJ1-3	TGTGCCAGCAGTCCCGAGGGGGGGCACTCTGGAAACACCATATATTTT	CASSPEGGHSGNTIYF
TRBV18	-	-	TRBJ2-2	TGTGCCAGCGAGGGGGTAACCACCGGGGAGCTGTTTTTT	CASEGVTTGELFF
TRBV12-5	-	TRBD1	TRBJ2-1	TGTGCTAGTGGTTTTGGGACAGGGCGATACAATGAGCAGTTCTTC	CASGFGTGRYNEQFF
TRBV5-8	-	TRBD1	TRBJ2-1	TGTGCCAGCTGGGTTGGACAGGGGGGCAATGAGCAGTTCTTC	CASWVGQGGNEQFF
TRBV4-1	-	-	TRBJ1-1	TGCGCCAGCAGCAAAGTGGCCGCAGACACTGAAGCTTTCTTT	CASSKVAADTEAFF
TRBV2	-	TRBD2	TRBJ2-5	TGTGCCAGCAGTGAACAACTAGCGGTACAAGAGACCCAGTACTTC	CASSEQLAVQETQYF
TRBV18	-	TRBD1	TRBJ2-1	TGTGCCAGCTCACCAAGCCGGGACAGGGTACGACTTGAGCAGTTCTTC	CASSPSRDRVRLEQFF
TRBV7-7	-	-	TRBJ2-5	TGTGCTAGCAGTCTACCCGGGGGGACCCAGTACTTC	CASSLPGGTQYF
TRBV30	-	-	TRBJ1-5	TGTGCCTGGAGTGTGGGGCATGGCAATCAGCCCCAGCATTTT	CAWSVGHGNQPQHF